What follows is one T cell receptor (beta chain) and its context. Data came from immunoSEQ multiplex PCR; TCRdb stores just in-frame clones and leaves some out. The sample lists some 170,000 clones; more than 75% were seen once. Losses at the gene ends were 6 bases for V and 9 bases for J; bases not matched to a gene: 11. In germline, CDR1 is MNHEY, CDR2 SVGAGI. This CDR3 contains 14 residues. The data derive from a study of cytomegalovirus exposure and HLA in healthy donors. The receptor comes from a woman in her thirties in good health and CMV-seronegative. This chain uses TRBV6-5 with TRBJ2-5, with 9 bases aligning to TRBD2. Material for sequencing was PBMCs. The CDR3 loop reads CASRPSGARGAQYF. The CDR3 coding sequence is TGTGCCAGCAGGCCTAGCGGGGCCCGGGGGGCCCAGTACTTC.